Presented here are 9 T cell receptor beta chains from one specimen sequenced in a study of blood T cells in healthy people across ages. PCR was performed a second time for roughly 7 to 11 cycles using a sample-barcoded 5' primer and a J-beta primer mix. TCRdb called the 5' RACE reads again in MiXCR, with one record for every CDR3 protein. This sample has around 790,000 distinct CDR3 sequences; around 45% occur once, and the top ten carry around 18%. The sequencing sample was made of blood. The receptors derive from a man between 60 and 70 years old in good health.

The J gene is TRBJ2-1, the V gene TRBV12-5; 8 nucleotides align to TRBD2. Germline assignment: CDR1 LGHNT and CDR2 FRNRAP. V trimming: 6 bases; J trimming: 7 bases; junction bases outside the gene matches: 23. CDR3 size: 19 residues. The CDR3 nucleotides are TGTGCTAGTGGATCCCCCGGGGGGGCCTTGAGGCTGGCGCGAAATGAGCAGTTCTTC. Its translation: CASGSPGGALRLARNEQFF.

This clonotype was picked up a small number of times. The chain links TRBV6-5 to TRBJ2-7; 8 bases align to TRBD1. V lost 1 base to trimming and J lost 2 bases; unmatched junction nucleotides: 4. Germline loops: CDR1 MNHEY, CDR2 SVGAGI. The CDR3 totals 15 residues. CDR3 sequence: CASSYLGTGTYEQYF. The CDR3 bases are TGTGCCAGCAGTTACTTAGGGACAGGTACCTACGAGCAGTACTTC.

This chain joins TRBV7-2 and TRBJ1-2; possible D gene TRBD1, 6 bases. V lost 1 base and J lost 0, with 12 bases in between. CDR3 length equals 16 residues. Germline V gene lookup returns CDR1 SGHTA and CDR2 FQGNSA. This CDR3 is CASSLEQGRANYGYTF. In DNA, the CDR3 is TGTGCCAGCAGCTTAGAACAGGGACGAGCTAACTATGGCTACACCTTC.

This clonotype was observed a few times. The chain uses TRBV13 and TRBJ2-5, with D possibly TRBD1 on 5 matching bases. Germline loops: CDR1 PRHDT, CDR2 FYEKMQ (reference sequence). The CDR3 loop spans 16 amino acids. The ends were cut back, 0 bases at V and 4 bases at J, with 15 bases in the middle. CDR3 in DNA: TGTGCCAGCAGCTTAGGCCTCACCAGGGATGTAGAGACCCAGTACTTC. The encoded protein is CASSLGLTRDVETQYF.

This clonotype appeared a few times. The chain combines TRBV7-9 with TRBJ2-5, with D tentatively TRBD2 (7 bases). There are 14 residues in the CDR3. V shed 3 bases and J shed 5 bases, with 13 bases lying between them. Germline V gene lookup returns CDR1 SEHNR and CDR2 FQNEAQ (reference sequence). As DNA, the CDR3 is TGTGCCAGCAGCTTGGCTAGGGGGGGGGAGACCCAGTACTTC. It translates to CASSLARGGETQYF. The whole variable domain, remainder taken from reference TRBV7-9 and TRBJ2-5, is DTGVSQNPRHKITKRGQNVTFRCDPISEHNRLYWYRQTLGQGPEFLTYFQNEAQLEKSRLLSDRFSAERPKGSFSTLEIQRTEQGDSAMYLCASSLARGGETQYFGPGTRLLVL.

The rearrangement links TRBV20-1 to TRBJ2-4, with TRBD1 as a possible D gene (6 bases). This CDR3 is 14 amino acids long. The V gene's germline CDR1 is DFQATT and CDR2 SNEGSKA (reference sequence). V was pared by 4 bases and J by 0 bases, with 10 bases between. The CDR3 DNA follows: TGCAGTGCTATCCGGGACACAGCCAAAAACATTCAGTACTTC. Amino acids: CSAIRDTAKNIQYF.

CDR3 amino acids: CASKIINSGTGPSGQQFF. The CDR3 DNA is TGTGCCAGTAAGATTATCAACTCCGGGACAGGGCCCTCGGGGCAGCAGTTCTTC. The chain employs TRBV19 and TRBJ2-1; 9 positions agree with TRBD1. Germline V gene lookup returns CDR1 LNHDA and CDR2 SQIVND (reference sequence). The CDR3 covers 18 residues. J lost 11 bases, V lost 7 bases, and 24 bases had no gene match.

The chain carries TRBV20-1 and TRBJ1-2, with 7 nucleotides matching TRBD1. CDR3 length equals 15 residues. Germline V lookup: CDR1 DFQATT, CDR2 SNEGSKA (reference sequence). V was clipped by 2 bases and J by 0 bases; unmatched bases: 6. The CDR3 region is CSARQTGTANYGYTF. The CDR3 coding sequence is TGCAGTGCTAGACAAACCGGGACAGCTAACTATGGCTACACCTTC.

This clonotype was counted once. This chain joins TRBV9 and TRBJ1-6, with a weak D call TRBD1 (5 bases). Germline CDR1 reads SGDLS; CDR2 reads YYNGEE. Trimming took off 10 bases at V and 7 bases at J, with 18 bases between the two ends. CDR3 length: 14 amino acids. The CDR3, as DNA: TGTGCCTGCACACCTGGGACGGGAAATTCACCCCTCCACTTT. This translates into CACTPGTGNSPLHF.